Described below is a single T cell receptor (beta chain) sequence and its context. Antigen: not known. The sample originates from a study of cytomegalovirus exposure and HLA in healthy donors. Overall study results and limits: Analyzed later, association rates of TCRs varied across HLA loci, with DRB1 most and HLA-C fewest.

V was clipped by 4 bases and J by 2 bases; unmatched bases: 10. The CDR3 runs 16 residues. From germline, CDR1 is SGHNT and CDR2 YYREEE (reference sequence). A multiplex PCR was run with 60 Vbeta primers and 13 Jbeta primers. Produced via immunoSEQ multiplex PCR; TCRdb's table is partial and in-frame only. The sample carries more than 110,000 clones, approximately 80% recorded once. Specimen: PBMCs. The TCR was taken from a man aged 50-59 years in good health and CMV-seronegative. The gene calls are TRBV5-4 and TRBJ2-3; TRBD2 aligns across 7 bases. The CDR3 DNA follows: TGTGCCAGCAGCCCCCGGGGGAGGGAGAACACAGATACGCAGTATTTT. Protein sequence: CASSPRGRENTDTQYF.